Listed below are T cell receptor beta chains from one sample, sequenced in a study of CD8+ T cells in alopecia areata. Here immunoSEQ multiplex PCR was the method, and the copy in TCRdb shows in-frame clones only, minus some. The sample has a few hundred thousand clones; roughly three fifths are singletons. Sequencing used CD4+ T cells sorted from blood, obtained around week 46, from a patient treated with tofacitinib. The source of these receptors is a human donor with alopecia areata. Each CDR3 is given with its conserved first and last residue. D genes are given only for firm matches. Clone size appears in some rows only: once, few, many, or a class for an expanded clone.

V gene: TRBV14; D gene: NA; clone size: NA; J gene: TRBJ2-7; CDR3 protein: CASSQDLPSADEQYF; CDR3 DNA: TGTGCCAGCAGCCAAGATCTGCCCTCCGCCGACGAGCAGTACTTC
V gene: TRBV2; D gene: NA; clone size: NA; J gene: TRBJ2-4; CDR3 protein: CASTPGRIKNIQYF; CDR3 DNA: TGTGCCAGCACCCCTGGAAGAATTAAAAACATTCAGTACTTC
V gene: TRBV29-1; D gene: NA; clone size: NA; J gene: TRBJ1-5; CDR3 protein: CSVGGQNQPQHF; CDR3 DNA: TGCAGCGTTGGAGGGCAAAATCAGCCCCAGCATTTT
V gene: TRBV2; D gene: TRBD2; clone size: NA; J gene: TRBJ2-3; CDR3 protein: CASSRVGGPTDTQYF; CDR3 DNA: TGTGCCAGCAGTCGTGTGGGAGGGCCCACAGATACGCAGTATTTT
V gene: TRBV30; D gene: NA; clone size: NA; J gene: TRBJ1-4; CDR3 protein: CAWRNGQPATNEKLFF; CDR3 DNA: TGTGCCTGGAGAAATGGACAGCCTGCAACTAATGAAAAACTGTTTTTT
V gene: TRBV29-1; D gene: TRBD1; clone size: NA; J gene: TRBJ1-2; CDR3 protein: CSVEQGARGYTF; CDR3 DNA: TGCAGCGTGGAACAGGGGGCGCGGGGCTACACCTTC
V gene: TRBV4-3; D gene: NA; clone size: NA; J gene: TRBJ1-2; CDR3 protein: CASSQEVRGVPGYTF; CDR3 DNA: TGCGCCAGCAGCCAAGAAGTCCGAGGGGTTCCTGGCTACACCTTC
V gene: TRBV5-1; D gene: TRBD1; clone size: NA; J gene: TRBJ2-7; CDR3 protein: CASSQTGGNTYEQYF; CDR3 DNA: TGCGCCAGCAGCCAAACAGGGGGGAATACCTACGAGCAGTACTTC
V gene: TRBV9; D gene: TRBD1; clone size: NA; J gene: TRBJ1-1; CDR3 protein: CASSARQGGWTEAFF; CDR3 DNA: TGTGCCAGCAGCGCACGACAGGGAGGCTGGACTGAAGCTTTCTTT
V gene: TRBV2; D gene: NA; clone size: few; J gene: TRBJ2-5; CDR3 protein: CASITGMEETQYF; CDR3 DNA: TGTGCCAGCATCACAGGGATGGAGGAGACCCAGTACTTC